The 17 T cell receptor beta chains listed next were all sequenced from one sample in a study of shared clonotypes between healthy human individuals. Repertoires were generated with immunoSEQ multiplex PCR, while TCRdb's copy carries only in-frame clones and drops some. Here the sample spans about 490,000 clones, approximately 80% being singletons. Sequencing was carried out using PBMCs. All receptors derive from a woman in her forties in good health. Some clones in this sample may be carry-over from other donors' samples.

In the case of this clone: This same CDR3 is encoded by further DNA sequences in the sample. The J gene is TRBJ2-3, the V gene TRBV29-1; D is tentatively TRBD1 or TRBD2 (5 bases each). The germline gives CDR1 SQVTM, CDR2 ANQGSEA. The CDR3 is made up of 12 amino acids. The V end lost 6 bases, the J end lost 2 bases, and 9 bases lay between the germline ends. The CDR3 nucleotides are TGCAGCGTAGGGGAGTCCACAGATACGCAGTATTTT. Translating it yields CSVGESTDTQYF.

About this clone itself: The same CDR3 also results from other DNA sequences found in this sample. The chain couples TRBV18 to TRBJ1-1; D gene ambiguous. Germline values: CDR1 KGHSH, CDR2 LQKENI. V lost 1 base to trimming and J lost 8 bases, with 8 bases between them. The CDR3 has 12 residues. The CDR3 DNA follows: TGTGCCAGCTCACCACAGGGAGCGGAAGCTTTCTTT. Its translation is CASSPQGAEAFF.

The chain joins TRBV7-2 to TRBJ2-1; unclear D gene. The CDR3 is 15 residues long. The V end lost 1 base, the J end lost 3 bases, and 10 bases lay between the germline ends. The germline gives CDR1 SGHTA, CDR2 FQGNSA. The CDR3 DNA follows: TGTGCCAGCAGCTTAGAATTGGCTAGCTACAATGAGCAGTTCTTC. This translates into CASSLELASYNEQFF.

In this sample, this clone turned up once. The chain carries TRBV6-1 and TRBJ1-1; 8 bases are shared with TRBD1. The V gene end was trimmed by 4 bases and the J gene end by 3 bases; junction bases not matched to a gene: 7. This CDR3 contains 15 residues. Per germline, CDR1 MNHNS and CDR2 SASEGT. The CDR3 DNA follows: TGTGCCAGCAGTGCCAGACAGGGGCTTCACACTGAAGCTTTCTTT. Encoded protein: CASSARQGLHTEAFF.

This clone turned up a few times. The CDR3 nucleotides are TGTGCCAGCAGTGAAGAAGCTAGCCACTACAATGAGCAGTTCTTC. Protein sequence: CASSEEASHYNEQFF. This chain uses TRBV2 with TRBJ2-1; possible D gene TRBD2, 5 bases. The CDR3 covers 15 residues. The germline gives CDR1 SNHLY, CDR2 FYNNEI. V gave up 1 base and J gave up 3 bases, with 10 bases separating them.

The chain has TRBV28 and TRBJ2-3, with D possibly being TRBD2 (6 bases). The CDR3 length is 13 residues. The germline V and J ends were trimmed by 5 bases and 4 bases, with 10 bases remaining between them. Germline V gene lookup returns CDR1 MDHEN and CDR2 SYDVKM. The chain's CDR3 is CASSAGRADTQYF. The CDR3 DNA reads as TGTGCCAGCAGTGCGGGAAGGGCAGATACGCAGTATTTT. Looking up the rest from reference TRBV28 and TRBJ2-3 gives the full variable domain: DVKVTQSSRYLVKRTGEKVFLECVQDMDHENMFWYRQDPGLGLRLIYFSYDVKMKEKGDIPEGYSVSREKKERFSLILESASTNQTSMYLCASSAGRADTQYFGPGTRLTVL.

This chain uses TRBV7-3 with TRBJ2-1, with 9 bases identical to TRBD1. Germline V CDR1 and CDR2: SGHTA, FQGTGA. V shed 6 bases, J shed 4 bases, and the junction held 7 bases outside the gene matches. The CDR3 is made up of 15 amino acids. CDR3 protein: CASSLDRGGYNEQFF. The CDR3 nucleotides are TGTGCCAGCAGTCTTGACAGGGGGGGTTACAATGAGCAGTTCTTC.

The chain is built from TRBV5-4 and TRBJ1-2; tentative D call: TRBD1 (6 bases). Germline V lookup: CDR1 SGHNT, CDR2 YYREEE (reference sequence). V lost 5 bases and J 1 base, leaving 15 bases between the germline ends. CDR3 length: 15 residues. CDR3 coding DNA: TGTGCCAGCAGGCTCAGACAGGCTATTAACTATGGCTACACCTTC. Protein sequence: CASRLRQAINYGYTF.

The CDR3 loop is CAISSGTSISGANVLTF. CDR3 nucleotides: TGTGCCATCAGTTCCGGGACTAGCATCTCTGGGGCCAACGTCCTGACTTTC. The chain combines TRBV10-3 with TRBJ2-6; 9 nucleotides agree with TRBD2. Per the germline V gene, CDR1 is ENHRY and CDR2 is SYGVKD. This CDR3 has 17 residues. V shed 5 bases and J 0 bases; nucleotides not matched to a gene: 5.

V usage is TRBV4-2 and J usage is TRBJ1-1; D is unresolved. Germline CDR1 reads LGHNA; CDR2 reads YNFKEQ. V lost 2 bases and J lost 1, with 11 bases in between. The CDR3 has 15 residues. The CDR3 loop is CASSQRRVGNTEAFF. CDR3 DNA sequence: TGTGCCAGCAGCCAACGACGGGTCGGGAACACTGAAGCTTTCTTT.

To note about this clone: One end of the junction is discordant with germline, which a read error may explain. V usage is TRBV7-9 and J usage is TRBJ2-2, with D possibly being TRBD2 (6 bases). The CDR3 sequence is 16 residues long. CDR1 SEHNR and CDR2 FQNEAQ come from the germline V gene (reference sequence). This CDR3 reads CASSVAGSGVTGELFF. The DNA for the CDR3 is TGTGCCAGCAGCGTAGCCGGGTCGGGAGTCACCGGGGAGCTGTTTTTT.

The gene calls are TRBV19 and TRBJ2-4, with no clear D. Germline V gene sequence: CDR1 LNHDA, CDR2 SQIVND (reference sequence). Between the trimmed V and J ends, which lost 5 bases and 0 bases, there was a span of 8 bases. The CDR3 is 14 amino acids. The DNA of the CDR3 is TGTGCCAGTAGTCCTTCGGAAGCCAAAAACATTCAGTACTTC. It is translated as CASSPSEAKNIQYF. The full variable domain, with the rest looked up from reference TRBV19 and TRBJ2-4, is DGGITQSPKYLFRKEGQNVTLSCEQNLNHDAMYWYRQDPGQGLRLIYYSQIVNDFQKGDIAEGYSVSREKKESFPLTVTSAQKNPTAFYLCASSPSEAKNIQYFGAGTRLSVL.

This clone was seen only once. The chain uses TRBV7-1 and TRBJ1-4, with D possibly TRBD1 on 6 matching bases. TRBV7-1 qualifies as an ORF whose function is uncertain. The V end was cut by 4 bases, the J end by 8 bases, with 17 bases between. This CDR3 comprises 15 residues. Here the CDR3 DNA reads TGTGCCAGCAGCTGGAAAGGGGGGGAGGGAGAAAAACTGTTTTTT. Its translation: CASSWKGGEGEKLFF.

V usage is TRBV6-5 and J usage is TRBJ2-7; D is ambiguous. The CDR3 spans 14 residues. Per the germline V gene, CDR1 is MNHEY and CDR2 is SVGAGI. V was clipped by 2 bases and J by 6 bases, with 14 bases between them. CDR3: CASSYLPQTGEQYF. The CDR3 nucleotides are TGTGCCAGCAGTTACCTCCCGCAAACTGGCGAGCAGTACTTC.

As regards this clone: The junction departs from the called germline gene at one end, perhaps through a read error. This chain uses TRBV4-1 with TRBJ2-7; TRBD2 matches at 9 bases. The CDR3 loop spans 14 amino acids. The germline V gene encodes CDR1 MGHRA and CDR2 YSYEKL. As DNA, the CDR3 is TGCGCCAGCAGCCCCCGGGCAGCGGGAGGTGAGCGGTACTTC. As protein: CASSPRAAGGERYF.

V gene TRBV9 combines with J gene TRBJ1-3, with TRBD1 matching 10 bases. The germline V gene encodes CDR1 SGDLS and CDR2 YYNGEE. The CDR3 runs to 16 residues. V lost 4 bases, J lost 4 bases, and 8 bases stayed unmatched. CDR3 bases: TGTGCCAGCAGCTCAGATTGGGACAGGGGCGGAAACACCATATATTTT. It specifies CASSSDWDRGGNTIYF.

This clone appeared once. This chain uses TRBV30 with TRBJ1-6; D might be TRBD1 (5 bases). The CDR3 sequence is 13 residues long. Germline lookup yields CDR1 GTSNPN and CDR2 SVGIG (reference sequence). Trimming removed 3 bases at V and 9 bases at J, with 12 bases between. CDR3 sequence: CAWSPGGGSPLHF. The CDR3 nucleotides read TGTGCCTGGAGCCCCGGGGGGGGTTCACCCCTCCACTTT.